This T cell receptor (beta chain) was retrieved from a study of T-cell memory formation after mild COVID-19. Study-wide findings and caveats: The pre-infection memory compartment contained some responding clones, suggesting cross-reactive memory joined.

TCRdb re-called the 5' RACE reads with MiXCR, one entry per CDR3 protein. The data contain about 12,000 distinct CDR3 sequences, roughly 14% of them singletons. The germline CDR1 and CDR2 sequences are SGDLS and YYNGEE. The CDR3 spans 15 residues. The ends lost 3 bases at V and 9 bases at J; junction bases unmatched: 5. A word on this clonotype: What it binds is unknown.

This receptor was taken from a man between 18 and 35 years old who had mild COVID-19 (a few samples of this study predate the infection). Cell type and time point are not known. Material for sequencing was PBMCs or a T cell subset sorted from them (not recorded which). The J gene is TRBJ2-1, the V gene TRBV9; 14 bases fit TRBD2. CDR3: CASSDGLAGGLEQFF. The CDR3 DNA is TGTGCCAGCAGCGATGGACTAGCGGGAGGACTTGAGCAGTTCTTC.